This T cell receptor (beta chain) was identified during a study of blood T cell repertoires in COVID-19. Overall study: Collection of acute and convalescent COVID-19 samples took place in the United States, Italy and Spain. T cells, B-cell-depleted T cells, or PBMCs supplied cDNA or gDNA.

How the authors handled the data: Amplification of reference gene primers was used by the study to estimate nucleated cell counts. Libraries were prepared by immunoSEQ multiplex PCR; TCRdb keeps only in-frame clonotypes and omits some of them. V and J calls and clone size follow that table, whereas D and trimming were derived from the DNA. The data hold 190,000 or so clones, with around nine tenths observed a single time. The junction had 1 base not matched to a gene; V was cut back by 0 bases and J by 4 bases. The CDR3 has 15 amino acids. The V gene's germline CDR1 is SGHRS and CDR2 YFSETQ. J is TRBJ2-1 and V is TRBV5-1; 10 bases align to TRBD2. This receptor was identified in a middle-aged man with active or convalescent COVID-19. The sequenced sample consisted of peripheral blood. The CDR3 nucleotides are TGCGCCAGCAGCTTGGGAGCGGGGGGGTACAATGAGCAGTTCTTC. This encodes CASSLGAGGYNEQFF.